Sequencing of this T cell receptor beta chain was carried out in a study of shared clonotypes between healthy human individuals. Study as a whole: The donor pool was made up of a couple of women and three men aged 18 to 49.

This clone has just a few counts. Its antigen remains unidentified. The CDR3 covers 15 residues. V shed 7 bases and J shed 4 bases, with 20 bases lying between them. Germline assignment: CDR1 SGHRS and CDR2 YFSETQ. In the authors' methods: In the immunoSEQ data, sequences were junction-only and lacked quality scores, so filtering differed. Method: immunoSEQ multiplex PCR; TCRdb's copy keeps in-frame clones and lacks some. V, J and clone size derive from that table, while D and trimming were established from the DNA sequence. The sample contains 2 million to 2.5 million clones, over 85% of which appear only once. General study results and limits: With four donors compared, 5% to 5.5% of naive CD4 clonotypes were shared.

Sequencing was carried out using naive CD4+ T cells from PBMCs. Noted subset: CD45RA+ positively selected. The chain combines TRBV5-1 with TRBJ1-1; D call uncertain. This TCR came from a man in his late teens or twenties in good health. Some clones in this sample may be carry-over from other donors' samples. This CDR3 reads CASGPGPEVGTEAFF. In DNA, the CDR3 is TGCGCCAGCGGTCCGGGCCCCGAGGTGGGCACTGAAGCTTTCTTT.